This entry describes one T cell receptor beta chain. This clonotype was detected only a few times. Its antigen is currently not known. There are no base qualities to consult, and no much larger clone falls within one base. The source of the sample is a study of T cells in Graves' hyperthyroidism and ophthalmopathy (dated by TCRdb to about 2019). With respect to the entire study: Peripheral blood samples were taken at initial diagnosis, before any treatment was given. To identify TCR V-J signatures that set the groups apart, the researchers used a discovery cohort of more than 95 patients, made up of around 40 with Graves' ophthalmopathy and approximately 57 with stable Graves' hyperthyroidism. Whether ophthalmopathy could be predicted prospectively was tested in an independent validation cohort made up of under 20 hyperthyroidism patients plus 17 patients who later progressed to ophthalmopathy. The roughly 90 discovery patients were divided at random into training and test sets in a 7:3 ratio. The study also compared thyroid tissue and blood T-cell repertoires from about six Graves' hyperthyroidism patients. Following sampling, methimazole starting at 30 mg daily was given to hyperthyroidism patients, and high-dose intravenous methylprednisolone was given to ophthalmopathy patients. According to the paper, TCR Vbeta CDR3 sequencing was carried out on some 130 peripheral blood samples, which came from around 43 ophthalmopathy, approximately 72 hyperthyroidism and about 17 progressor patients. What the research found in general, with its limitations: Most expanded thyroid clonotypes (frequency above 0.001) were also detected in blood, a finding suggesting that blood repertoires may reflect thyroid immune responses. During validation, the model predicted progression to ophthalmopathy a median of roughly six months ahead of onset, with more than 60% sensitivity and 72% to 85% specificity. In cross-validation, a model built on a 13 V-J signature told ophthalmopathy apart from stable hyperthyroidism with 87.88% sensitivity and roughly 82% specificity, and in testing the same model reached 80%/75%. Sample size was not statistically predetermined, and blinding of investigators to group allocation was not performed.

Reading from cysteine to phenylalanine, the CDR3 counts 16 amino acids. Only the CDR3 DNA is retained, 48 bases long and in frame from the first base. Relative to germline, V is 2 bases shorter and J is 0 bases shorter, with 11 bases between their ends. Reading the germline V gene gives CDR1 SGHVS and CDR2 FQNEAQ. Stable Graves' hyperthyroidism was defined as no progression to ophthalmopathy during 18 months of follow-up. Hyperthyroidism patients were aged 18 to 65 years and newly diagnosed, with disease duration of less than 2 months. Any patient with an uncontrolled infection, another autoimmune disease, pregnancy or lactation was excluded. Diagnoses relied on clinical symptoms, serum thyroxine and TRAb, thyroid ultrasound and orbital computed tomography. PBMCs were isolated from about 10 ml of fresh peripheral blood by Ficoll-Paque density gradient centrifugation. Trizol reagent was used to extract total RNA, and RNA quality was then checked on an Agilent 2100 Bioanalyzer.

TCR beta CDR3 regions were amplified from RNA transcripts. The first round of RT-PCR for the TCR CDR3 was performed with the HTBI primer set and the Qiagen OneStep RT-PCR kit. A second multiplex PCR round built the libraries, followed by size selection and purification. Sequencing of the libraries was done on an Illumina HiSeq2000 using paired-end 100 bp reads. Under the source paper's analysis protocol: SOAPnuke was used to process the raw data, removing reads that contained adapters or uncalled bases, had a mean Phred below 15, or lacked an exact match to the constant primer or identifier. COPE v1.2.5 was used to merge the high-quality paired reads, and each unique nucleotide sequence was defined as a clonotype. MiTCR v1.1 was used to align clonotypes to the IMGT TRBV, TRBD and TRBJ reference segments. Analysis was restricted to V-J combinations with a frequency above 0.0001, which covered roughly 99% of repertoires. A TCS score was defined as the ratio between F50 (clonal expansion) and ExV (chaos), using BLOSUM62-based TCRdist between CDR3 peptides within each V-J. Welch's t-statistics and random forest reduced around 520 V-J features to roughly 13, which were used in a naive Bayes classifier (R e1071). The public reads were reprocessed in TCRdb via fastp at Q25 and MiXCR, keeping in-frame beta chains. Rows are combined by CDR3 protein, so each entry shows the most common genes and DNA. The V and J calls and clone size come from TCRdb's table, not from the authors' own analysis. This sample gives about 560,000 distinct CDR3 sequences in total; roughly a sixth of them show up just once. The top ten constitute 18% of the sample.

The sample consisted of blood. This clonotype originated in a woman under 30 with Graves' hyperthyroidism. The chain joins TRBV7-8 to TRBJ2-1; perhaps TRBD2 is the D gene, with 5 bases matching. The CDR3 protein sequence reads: CASSLMGRSSYNEQFF. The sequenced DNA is TGTGCCAGCAGCTTAATGGGGAGAAGCTCCTACAATGAGCAGTTCTTC.